A selection of T cell receptor beta chains follows, all from one sample in a study of molecular identifiers for immune sequencing clone quantification. TCRdb reprocessed the PCR reads with MiXCR, giving one entry per CDR3 protein. The table lists about 510,000 distinct CDR3 sequences, about a fifth of them singletons, with under 0.85% in the top ten. Source material: naive CD8+ T cells from blood, with Jurkat cell RNA spiked in. The receptors originated from a human donor in good health. Some libraries in this study had Jurkat cell RNA spiked in. Both conserved end residues are part of each CDR3. Fields, in order: clone size, D gene, J gene, V gene, CDR3 DNA, CDR3 protein. D genes are given only for firm matches. Clone size, where shown, is once, few, many, or a class for clones that have expanded.

>NA|TRBD2|TRBJ2-1|TRBV30
TGTGCCTGGAACGGGGGGGCCTACAATGAGCAGTTCTTC
CAWNGGAYNEQFF
>many|NA|TRBJ2-1|TRBV4-3
TGCGCCAGCAGCCAAGCCAGCTCGCAGGGAGTAGAAAATGAGCAGTTCTTC
CASSQASSQGVENEQFF
>few|TRBD2|TRBJ2-7|TRBV20-1
TGCAGTGCTAGGGAAACTAGCGGGGAATACGAGCAGTACTTC
CSARETSGEYEQYF
>few|NA|TRBJ1-1|TRBV7-2
TGTGCCGGCAGCCCCGCGACAGAAGGAATACCTGAAGCTTTCTTT
CAGSPATEGIPEAFF
>few|TRBD1|TRBJ1-2|TRBV7-9
TGTGCCAGCAGCCCCACAGGGGATGGCTACACCTTC
CASSPTGDGYTF
>many|NA|TRBJ2-7|TRBV7-9
TGTGCCAGCAGTTTACCAGGGGCCTACGAGCAGTACTTC
CASSLPGAYEQYF
>few|NA|TRBJ2-3|TRBV5-6
TGTGCCAGCAGCCTAGGGGCCTCTTCCACAGATACGCAGTATTTT
CASSLGASSTDTQYF
>many|NA|TRBJ2-7|TRBV4-1
TGCGCCAGCAGCCAAGTAAGGGGCCGGGAGCAGTACTTC
CASSQVRGREQYF
>NA|TRBD1|TRBJ2-7|TRBV28
TGTGCCAGCAGCTCCCTCGGGACAGGGTTATACGAGCAGTACTTC
CASSSLGTGLYEQYF
>NA|NA|TRBJ1-2|TRBV12-3/TRBV12-4
TGTGCCAGCAGTTTTGAGGGGCGGGAATCGGGAGGCTACACCTTC
CASSFEGRESGGYTF
>many|NA|TRBJ2-6|TRBV12-3/TRBV12-4
TGTGCCATTTTGAGCGGCTATGGGGCCAACGTCCTGACTTTC
CAILSGYGANVLTF
>many|NA|TRBJ2-7|TRBV20-1
TGCAGTGCTCACCCCCTGGGAGGTTCCTACGAGCAGTACTTC
CSAHPLGGSYEQYF
>NA|NA|TRBJ1-3|TRBV12-3/TRBV12-4
TGTGCCAGCACCTTCACAGGGAACACCATATATTTT
CASTFTGNTIYF
>NA|TRBD1|TRBJ2-7|TRBV15
TGTGCCACGAAAGAGTCAGGGGGCCTCTACGAGCAGTACTTC
CATKESGGLYEQYF
>NA|TRBD1|TRBJ2-7|TRBV7-9
TGTGCCAGCAGCCCACCCCTTCCCAGGGGACAGGGGTGGGTATCGCACGAGCAGTACTTC
CASSPPLPRGQGWVSHEQYF
>NA|TRBD1|TRBJ1-5|TRBV5-1
TGCGCCAGCGGCTTGGGGCAGGGGGCCGGTCAGCCCCAGCATTTT
CASGLGQGAGQPQHF
>many|TRBD1|TRBJ1-1|TRBV9
TGTGCCAGCAGCGAGCCCCCCGGGACAGGGGTGAACACTGAAGCTTTCTTT
CASSEPPGTGVNTEAFF
>many|TRBD1|TRBJ1-1|TRBV2
TGTGCCAGCATTGGACAGGGGGAAGCTTTCTTT
CASIGQGEAFF
>few|NA|TRBJ1-6|TRBV14
TGTGCCAGCAGCCAAGCATTAGGTCTGGGTAATTCACCCCTCCACTTT
CASSQALGLGNSPLHF
>NA|NA|TRBJ2-7|TRBV12-3/TRBV12-4
TGTGCCAGCAGCTCCTGGGGGGACATAAACTACGAGCAGTACTTC
CASSSWGDINYEQYF
>NA|TRBD2|TRBJ2-3|TRBV20-1
TGCAGTGCTCGAGGCCCGGGACTAGCAACAGATACGCAGTATTTT
CSARGPGLATDTQYF
>few|NA|TRBJ2-1|TRBV7-9
TGTGCCAGCAGCTTAGCAGGTAGCGGCCCGCAGTATGAGCAGTTCTTC
CASSLAGSGPQYEQFF
>NA|NA|TRBJ2-1|TRBV5-6
TGTGCCAGCAGCTTGGGTCCGATTGAGCAGTTCTTC
CASSLGPIEQFF
>many|NA|TRBJ2-1|TRBV7-9
TGTGCCTTGAAACAGGAAAGCTCCTACAATGAGCAGTTCTTC
CALKQESSYNEQFF
>many|NA|TRBJ1-3|TRBV4-3
TGCGCCAGCAGCCAAGGTCGGAGACTCTCTGGAAACACCATATATTTT
CASSQGRRLSGNTIYF
>NA|TRBD1|TRBJ2-1|TRBV7-2
TGTGCCAGCAGCTACAGGGGGAGGAATGAGCAGTTCTTC
CASSYRGRNEQFF
>many|NA|TRBJ2-3|TRBV12-3/TRBV12-4
TGTGCCAGCAGTTTGACGCCGGTTCGGGTCTCAGATACGCAGTATTTT
CASSLTPVRVSDTQYF
>many|NA|TRBJ1-1|TRBV2
TGTGCCAGCAGGGACTGGGGGGCTGAGAACACTGAAGCTTTCTTT
CASRDWGAENTEAFF
>many|TRBD2|TRBJ2-6|TRBV7-8
TGTGCCAGCAGCGTAAAAACCGCCGGGACTAGGTCTGGGGCCAACGTCCTGACTTTC
CASSVKTAGTRSGANVLTF
>many|NA|TRBJ2-1|TRBV7-8
TGTGCCAGCAGCTATGACAATGAGCAGTTCTTC
CASSYDNEQFF
>NA|NA|TRBJ2-1|TRBV29-1
TGCAGCGTTGATGCGGTCCTAAAGTTCGACAATGAGCAGTTCTTC
CSVDAVLKFDNEQFF
>NA|TRBD2|TRBJ2-3|TRBV7-8
TGTGCCAGCAGCTCAATGGGGGGCGGGGGGGGGACAGATACGCAGTATTTT
CASSSMGGGGGTDTQYF
>NA|NA|TRBJ2-7|TRBV11-2
TGTGCCAGCAGCAGTCAGCCGGGACATATGGACGAGCAGTACTTC
CASSSQPGHMDEQYF
>few|NA|TRBJ2-4|TRBV7-2
TGTGCCAGCAGCTTAGTTTGGGCAGGATCGGATATTCAGTACTTC
CASSLVWAGSDIQYF
>many|TRBD2|TRBJ2-3|TRBV4-1
TGCGCCAGCAGCCAAGATTCGGCTAGCGGGGTGACAGATACGCAGTATTTT
CASSQDSASGVTDTQYF
>NA|NA|TRBJ2-7|TRBV19
TGTGCCATTAGTCTACACATTGCCTACGAGCAGTACTTC
CAISLHIAYEQYF
>few|TRBD1|TRBJ1-6|TRBV27
TGTGCCAGCAGTTTGACCGGGACAGGCTTTTCACCCCTCCACTTT
CASSLTGTGFSPLHF
>few|TRBD2|TRBJ2-2|TRBV12-3/TRBV12-4
TGTGCCAGCAGTTCCCTAGCGGGGGCCGCGAACACCGGGGAGCTGTTTTTT
CASSSLAGAANTGELFF
>few|NA|TRBJ1-5|TRBV6-1
TGTGCCAGCAGTGTTCGTAGCAATCAGCCCCAGCATTTT
CASSVRSNQPQHF
>NA|TRBD1|TRBJ1-1|TRBV6-2/TRBV6-3
TGTGCCAGCAGGACCGGGACAGTGGGGACGATGAACACTGAAGCTTTCTTT
CASRTGTVGTMNTEAFF
>few|TRBD1|TRBJ1-2|TRBV6-6
TGTGCCAGCAGTTCAGGGGGCGCGGATGGCTACACCTTC
CASSSGGADGYTF
>NA|NA|TRBJ2-5|TRBV7-9
TGTGCCAGCAGCTTAGCAACAGGGACCCAGTACTTC
CASSLATGTQYF